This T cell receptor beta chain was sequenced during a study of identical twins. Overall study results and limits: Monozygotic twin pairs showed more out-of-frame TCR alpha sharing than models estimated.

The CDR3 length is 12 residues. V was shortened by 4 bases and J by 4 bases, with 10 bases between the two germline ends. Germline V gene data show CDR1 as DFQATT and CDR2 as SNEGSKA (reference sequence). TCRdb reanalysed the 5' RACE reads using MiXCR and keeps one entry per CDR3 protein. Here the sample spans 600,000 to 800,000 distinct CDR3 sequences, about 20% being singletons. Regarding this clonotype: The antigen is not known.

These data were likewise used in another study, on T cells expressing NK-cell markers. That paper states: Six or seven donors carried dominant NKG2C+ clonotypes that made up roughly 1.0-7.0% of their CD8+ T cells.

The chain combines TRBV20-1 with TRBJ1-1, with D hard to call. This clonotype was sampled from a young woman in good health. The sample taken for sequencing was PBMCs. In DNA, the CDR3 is TGCAGTGCTAAGGAGGGATTCACTGAAGCTTTCTTT. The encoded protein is CSAKEGFTEAFF.